This T cell receptor beta chain was sequenced during a study of T cells in Graves' hyperthyroidism and ophthalmopathy. Points from the study as a whole: Before onset, by a median of approximately 5.9 months, the model predicted ophthalmopathy. In the analysis, a 13 V-J model separated ophthalmopathy from stable hyperthyroidism.

Uncontrolled infection, other autoimmune disease, pregnancy or lactation disqualified patients from enrolment. It was RNA transcripts that yielded the amplified TCR beta CDR3 regions. The HTBI set primed first-round TCR CDR3 RT-PCR. TCRdb reprocessed the multiplex PCR reads via MiXCR and lists one record per CDR3 protein. Among 500,000 to 750,000 distinct CDR3 sequences listed, 46% were seen once. To note about this clonotype: Antigen unknown.

Germline V CDR1 and CDR2: SEHNR, FQNEAQ (reference sequence). The CDR3 covers 16 residues. With 2 bases removed from V and 5 bases from J, the gap between germline ends came to 17 bases. The V gene is TRBV7-9, the J gene TRBJ2-3; TRBD2 might be the D (6 bases). The receptor comes from a woman aged 18-29 years with Graves' hyperthyroidism. The sequenced sample was peripheral blood or thyroid tissue (not recorded which). CDR3: CASSLRGGPPEDTQYF. DNA of the CDR3: TGTGCCAGCAGCTTACGTGGAGGGCCCCCCGAAGATACGCAGTATTTT.